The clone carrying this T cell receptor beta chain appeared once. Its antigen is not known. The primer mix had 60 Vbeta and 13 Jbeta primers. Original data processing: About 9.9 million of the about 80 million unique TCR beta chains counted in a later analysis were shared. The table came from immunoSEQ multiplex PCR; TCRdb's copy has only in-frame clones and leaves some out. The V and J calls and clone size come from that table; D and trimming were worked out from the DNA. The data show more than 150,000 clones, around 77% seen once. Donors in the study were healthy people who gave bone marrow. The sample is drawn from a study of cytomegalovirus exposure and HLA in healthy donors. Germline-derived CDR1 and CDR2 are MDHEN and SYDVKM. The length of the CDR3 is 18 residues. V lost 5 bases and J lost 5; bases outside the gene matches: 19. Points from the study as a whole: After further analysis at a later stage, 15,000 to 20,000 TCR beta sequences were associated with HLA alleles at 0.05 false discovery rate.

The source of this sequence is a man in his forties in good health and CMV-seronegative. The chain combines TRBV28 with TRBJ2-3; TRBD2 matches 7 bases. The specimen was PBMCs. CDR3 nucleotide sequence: TGTGCCAGCAGTCTCCAATACCCCTCTAGCGGTGGTTTAGATACGCAGTATTTT. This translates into CASSLQYPSSGGLDTQYF.